Listed below are T cell receptor beta chains from one sample, sequenced in a study of blood T cell repertoires in COVID-19. Libraries were prepared by immunoSEQ multiplex PCR; TCRdb keeps only in-frame clonotypes and omits some of them. The sample includes 350,000 to 450,000 clones, approximately 91% of them seen just once. Material: PBMCs or T cells enriched from blood (not recorded which). The receptors stem from a woman in her thirties or forties who had been exposed to COVID-19. The CDR3 runs from the conserved cysteine through the conserved F or W. The D gene is left open where the match is weak.

D,J,V,length,CDR3
.,TRBJ1-1,TRBV4-1,18,CASSQDKGRREGNTEAFF
.,TRBJ2-6,TRBV5-4,15,CASSRDFSGANVLTF
TRBD1,TRBJ2-1,TRBV7-3,14,CASSRDRSYNEQFF
.,TRBJ1-3,TRBV6-5,16,CASSYSGEVSGNTIYF
.,TRBJ1-2,TRBV10-2,14,CASSPVVGDYGYTF
.,TRBJ1-3,TRBV2,12,CASSYMGNTIYF
TRBD2,TRBJ2-7,TRBV7-2,16,CASSFIAGGKSYEQYF
.,TRBJ1-2,TRBV18,14,CASSPTTETYGYTF
TRBD2,TRBJ2-7,TRBV7-2,17,CASTPVTSGRESYEQYF
.,TRBJ1-1,TRBV19,14,CASSIIAENTEAFF
.,TRBJ1-2,TRBV14,13,CASSPRIRTVNAF
.,TRBJ2-7,TRBV3-1/TRBV3-2,13,CASSPWSSYEQYF
TRBD1,TRBJ2-3,TRBV7-9,18,CASSSLRDRVLQADTQYF
.,TRBJ2-5,TRBV30,14,CAWSQGQGQETQYF
TRBD2,TRBJ2-3,TRBV2,15,CASSDERGPTDTQYF
.,TRBJ1-1,TRBV11-3,14,CASSGQALNTEAFF
.,TRBJ1-1,TRBV27,13,CASSLNSNTEAFF
.,TRBJ1-2,TRBV11-3,18,CASSLDSRARGANYGYTF
TRBD2,TRBJ2-7,TRBV10-3,15,CAISDLGLAGVRQYF
.,TRBJ2-2,TRBV19,18,CASTLRPGRDSYTGELFF
TRBD1,TRBJ1-6,TRBV3-1/TRBV3-2,14,CASSRTGPESPLHF